These 32 T cell receptor beta chains were all obtained from the same sample, sequenced in a study of siplizumab effects on memory and regulatory T cells. Sequencing was performed with immunoSEQ multiplex PCR; in TCRdb, only in-frame clones are kept and a portion is missing. Of roughly 92,000 clones in the sample, 90% to 95% were seen once. The specimen sequenced was non-Treg CD4+ T cells sorted from blood. The source of these receptors is a human donor in good health.

DNA for the CDR3: TGCGCCAGCAGCATCGGACAGGGAGAGCAGTACTTC. As protein: CASSIGQGEQYF. The chain carries TRBV5-1 and TRBJ2-7; TRBD1 matches at 8 bases. The CDR3 is 12 residues long. Germline CDR1 is SGHRS and CDR2 is YFSETQ. V lost 4 bases, J lost 7 bases, and 4 bases stayed unmatched.

As for this clone: One junction end disagrees with the germline gene, perhaps due to a read error. The chain has TRBV7-7 and TRBJ2-7; no reliable D call. The CDR3 is 15 amino acids. Germline values: CDR1 SSHAT, CDR2 FNYEAQ (reference sequence). CDR3 DNA sequence: TGTGCTAGCAGCTTACATCGGTCTTTTTCCTACGAGCAGTACTTC. As protein: CASSLHRSFSYEQYF. The full variable domain, in which reference TRBV7-7 and TRBJ2-7 provide the parts outside the CDR3, is GAGVSQSPRYKVTKRGQDVTLRCDPISSHATLYWYQQALGQGPEFLTYFNYEAQPDKSGLPSDRFSAERPEGSISTLTIQRTEQRDSAMYRCASSLHRSFSYEQYFGPGTRLTVT.

The CDR3 protein is CASSQETSLELFF. The CDR3 bases are TGTGCCAGCAGCCAAGAAACTAGCCTGGAGCTGTTTTTT. This chain connects TRBV4-2 to TRBJ2-2; tentatively, D is TRBD2 (6 bases). This CDR3 spans 13 amino acids. V lost 0 bases to trimming and J lost 10 bases, with 9 bases between them. Germline V gene data show CDR1 as LGHNA and CDR2 as YNFKEQ.

The gene calls are TRBV18 and TRBJ2-7, with D perhaps matching TRBD2 (5 bases). V was cut by 3 bases and J by 5 bases, with 11 bases left in between. Germline assignment: CDR1 KGHSH and CDR2 LQKENI. The CDR3 has 13 residues. The CDR3 protein is CASSPSSGNEQYF. The CDR3 DNA reads as TGTGCCAGCTCACCCAGTTCCGGGAACGAGCAGTACTTC.

V is TRBV5-1 and J is TRBJ1-1; tentative D call: TRBD1 (5 bases). Trimming took 0 bases from V and 6 from J, leaving 12 bases between them. This CDR3 is 14 amino acids long. The germline CDR1 and CDR2 sequences are SGHRS and YFSETQ. The CDR3 DNA reads as TGCGCCAGCAGCTTGGCCGGGGGGTTTTCTGAAGCTTTCTTT. As protein: CASSLAGGFSEAFF. Filled out from reference TRBV5-1 and TRBJ1-1, the complete variable domain reads KAGVTQTPRYLIKTRGQQVTLSCSPISGHRSVSWYQQTPGQGLQFLFEYFSETQRNKGNFPGRFSGRQFSNSRSEMNVSTLELGDSALYLCASSLAGGFSEAFFGQGTRLTVV.

The chain combines TRBV30 with TRBJ2-7; D is perhaps TRBD1 or TRBD2 (5 bases each). Germline V lookup: CDR1 GTSNPN, CDR2 SVGIG (reference sequence). This CDR3 comprises 14 residues. V lost 2 bases and J lost 6, with 17 bases in between. CDR3 DNA: TGTGCCTGGAGTCCACTGGGGGTCTCCGGCGAGCAGTACTTC. Translated: CAWSPLGVSGEQYF.

The V and J genes are TRBV11-2 and TRBJ2-2; 8 bases fit TRBD2. This CDR3 contains 15 residues. The germline V gene has CDR1 SGHAT and CDR2 FQNNGV. Trimming took 5 bases from V and 0 from J; bases not matched to a gene: 2. The DNA for the CDR3 is TGTGCCAGCAGCGTTAGCGGGACGAACACCGGGGAGCTGTTTTTT. This translates into CASSVSGTNTGELFF.

The V gene is TRBV10-3, the J gene TRBJ1-4; D is ambiguous. Germline V gene sequence: CDR1 ENHRY, CDR2 SYGVKD. The CDR3 loop spans 13 amino acids. Trimming stripped 9 bases from V and 0 bases from J, with 8 bases between. The CDR3 DNA reads TGTGCCATTCGAGGAACAACTAATGAAAAACTGTTTTTT. This encodes CAIRGTTNEKLFF.

This clone occurred once. This chain uses TRBV11-3 with TRBJ1-1; TRBD1 is a possible D gene (5 bases). The CDR3 is made up of 14 amino acids. CDR1 SGHNT and CDR2 YENEEA come from the germline V gene. With 5 bases removed from V and 1 base from J, the gap between germline ends came to 11 bases. CDR3 sequence reads: CASSQGGANTEAFF. The CDR3, as DNA: TGTGCCAGCAGCCAAGGAGGGGCGAACACTGAAGCTTTCTTT.

In this sample, this clone turned up once. The chain is built from TRBV5-4 and TRBJ2-7, with TRBD2 matching 9 bases. The CDR3 covers 17 residues. Germline trimming cut 2 bases from V and 1 base from J; bases unmatched to any gene: 10. In germline, CDR1 is SGHNT, CDR2 YYREEE (reference sequence). CDR3 in amino acids: CASSFGGVAGVSYEQYF. The DNA of the CDR3 is TGTGCCAGCAGCTTTGGGGGTGTAGCGGGGGTGTCCTACGAGCAGTACTTC.

The chain has TRBV6-5 and TRBJ2-1; 8 bases fit TRBD2. Germline-derived CDR1 and CDR2 are MNHEY and SVGAGI. The CDR3 has 15 amino acids. Trimming at V came to 2 bases and at J to 9 bases, leaving 9 bases not matched to a gene. This chain's CDR3 is CASSYGGLDQLEQFF. CDR3 DNA sequence: TGTGCCAGCAGTTACGGGGGACTAGACCAACTTGAGCAGTTCTTC.

This chain links TRBV7-9 with TRBJ1-2; a weak D match, TRBD1 (6 bases). V was trimmed by 1 base and J by 5 bases, leaving 14 bases between them. CDR3 length equals 15 residues. Germline V CDR1 and CDR2: SEHNR, FQNEAQ (reference sequence). The CDR3 nucleotides read TGTGCCAGCAGCTTAGGGGCAGGGGACGCGTATGGCTACACCTTC. Residues: CASSLGAGDAYGYTF.

The chain combines TRBV7-3 with TRBJ2-5; D remains ambiguous. CDR1 SGHTA and CDR2 FQGTGA come from the germline V gene. V was pared by 5 bases and J by 3 bases, with 10 bases between. The CDR3 has 13 residues. The CDR3 loop reads CASSKNREETQYF. The CDR3 coding sequence is TGTGCCAGCAGCAAAAACAGAGAAGAGACCCAGTACTTC. Full variable domain (outside the CDR3, taken from reference TRBV7-3 and TRBJ2-5): GAGVSQTPSNKVTEKGKYVELRCDPISGHTALYWYRQSLGQGPEFLIYFQGTGAADDSGLPNDRFFAVRPEGSVSTLKIQRTERGDSAVYLCASSKNREETQYFGPGTRLLVL.

This chain uses TRBV27 with TRBJ2-2; possible D gene TRBD1, 6 bases. CDR3 length: 17 amino acids. The V and J ends lost 6 bases and 0 bases respectively, with 17 bases between them. Germline CDR1 reads MNHEY; CDR2 reads SMNVEV (reference sequence). The CDR3 bases are TGTGCCAGCAGGGGTGTCAGGGGCCACGCGAACACCGGGGAGCTGTTTTTT. Translated, it gives CASRGVRGHANTGELFF.

In its sample, this clone was seen once. The CDR3 DNA is TGTGCCAGCAGTCCCCAGAGGGCGGGAGCAAGAGATACGCAGTATTTT. Translated, it gives CASSPQRAGARDTQYF. The V gene is TRBV6-6, the J gene TRBJ2-3, with TRBD2 identical over 7 bases. The V gene end was trimmed by 5 bases and the J gene end by 5 bases; junction bases not matched to a gene: 13. This CDR3 has 16 amino acids. Germline V CDR1 and CDR2: MNHNY, SVGAGI (reference sequence).

The J gene is TRBJ1-3, the V gene TRBV7-2; weak D call: TRBD1 (5 bases). V shed 6 bases and J shed 2 bases, with 5 bases lying between them. Germline CDR1 reads SGHTA; CDR2 reads FQGNSA. There are 12 residues in the CDR3. The CDR3 DNA reads TGTGCCAGCAGGGGACCTGGAAACACCATATATTTT. This sequence encodes CASRGPGNTIYF.

The CDR3 protein is CASSVSTGGLTVPDTQYF. CDR3 coding DNA: TGTGCCAGCAGCGTATCAACGGGAGGGCTAACGGTCCCAGATACGCAGTATTTT. The chain recombines TRBV9 with TRBJ2-3; 8 bases fit TRBD2. CDR1 and CDR2 from the germline V gene are SGDLS and YYNGEE. This CDR3 has 18 amino acids. Trimming removed 1 base from V and 4 bases from J; junction bases left unmatched: 14.

This chain links TRBV4-3 with TRBJ2-1; the match to TRBD2 covers 9 bases. The CDR3 is 17 residues long. CDR1 LGHNA and CDR2 YSLEER come from the germline V gene. J was trimmed by 4 bases and V by 0 bases; bases with no gene match: 7. The CDR3 bases are TGCGCCAGCAGCCAAGATGCGGCGGGAGGGCCATACAATGAGCAGTTCTTC. As protein: CASSQDAAGGPYNEQFF.

This chain uses TRBV6-1 with TRBJ2-5; weak D call: TRBD1 (6 bases). Trimming pared 3 bases from V and 2 bases from J, leaving 13 bases between. The CDR3 is made up of 15 amino acids. Germline lookup yields CDR1 MNHNS and CDR2 SASEGT. The CDR3 reads CASSERGQPQETQYF. CDR3 bases: TGTGCCAGCAGTGAGAGAGGACAGCCACAAGAGACCCAGTACTTC.

The chain combines TRBV20-1 with TRBJ1-2; the D is unclear. CDR3 size: 10 residues. Germline loops: CDR1 DFQATT, CDR2 SNEGSKA (reference sequence). V was trimmed by 8 bases and J by 5 bases, leaving 9 bases between them. CDR3 DNA: TGCAGTCCCGAGGTGTATGGCTACACCTTC. Amino acids: CSPEVYGYTF.

A note on this clone: This specimen includes other DNA sequences encoding the same CDR3. The chain links TRBV4-1 to TRBJ1-5; no clear D. The CDR3 length is 16 residues. Germline V gives CDR1 MGHRA, CDR2 YSYEKL. The ends were cut back, 3 bases at V and 4 bases at J, with 16 bases in the middle. CDR3 in DNA: TGCGCCAGCAGCCAGGGCCCCGGACGGGGAAATCAGCCCCAGCATTTT. As protein: CASSQGPGRGNQPQHF.

This clone was picked up one time. The J gene is TRBJ2-1, the V gene TRBV11-2; no clear D gene. The CDR3 runs to 13 residues. The germline V gene has CDR1 SGHAT and CDR2 FQNNGV. The V end was cut by 0 bases, the J end by 6 bases, with 6 bases between. CDR3 residues: CASSLDSFNEQFF. As DNA, the CDR3 is TGTGCCAGCAGCTTAGACAGCTTCAATGAGCAGTTCTTC. The full variable domain, its missing parts supplied by reference TRBV11-2 and TRBJ2-1, is EAGVAQSPRYKIIEKRQSVAFWCNPISGHATLYWYQQILGQGPKLLIQFQNNGVVDDSQLPKDRFSAERLKGVDSTLKIQPAKLEDSAVYLCASSLDSFNEQFFGPGTRLTVL.

The V and J genes are TRBV6-6 and TRBJ2-7; 11 nucleotides match TRBD2. V lost 6 bases and J lost 2; bases outside the gene matches: 3. CDR3 length: 14 residues. Germline V lookup: CDR1 MNHNY, CDR2 SVGAGI (reference sequence). The CDR3 reads CASSQTSGTYEQYF. For the CDR3, the DNA is TGTGCCAGCAGCCAGACTAGCGGGACCTACGAGCAGTACTTC.

This clone showed up just once. The chain has TRBV5-6 and TRBJ1-2; TRBD1 might be the D (5 bases). Trimming took 0 bases from V and 8 from J, leaving 14 bases between them. The CDR3 has 14 residues. Germline CDR1 SGHDT, CDR2 YYEEEE. The CDR3 DNA reads TGTGCCAGCAGCTTGGGGCCAGGGTTTGTCGGCTACACCTTC. Its translation: CASSLGPGFVGYTF.

A single count supports this clone. The chain is built from TRBV15 and TRBJ2-1; TRBD2 is a possible D gene (6 bases). Trimming took 0 bases from V and 2 from J, leaving 14 bases between them. There are 17 residues in the CDR3. Germline CDR1 is LNHNV and CDR2 is YYDKDF (reference sequence). Written as DNA, the CDR3 is TGTGCCACCAGCAGAGAGGGGGGAACGGCGACCTACAATGAGCAGTTCTTC. Translation: CATSREGGTATYNEQFF.

The chain is built from TRBV29-1 and TRBJ2-7; 15 positions agree with TRBD2. The CDR3 loop spans 18 amino acids. Unmatched junction bases numbered 20, after V lost 7 bases and J lost 7 bases. Germline V gene data show CDR1 as SQVTM and CDR2 as ANQGSEA. CDR3 region: CSAAAPGLAGGFEFEQYF. CDR3 coding DNA: TGCAGCGCCGCCGCCCCGGGACTAGCGGGGGGTTTCGAGTTTGAGCAGTACTTC.

The chain couples TRBV7-9 to TRBJ1-5; D gene uncertain. The CDR3 totals 14 residues. The ends were cut back, 2 bases at V and 2 bases at J, with 7 bases in the middle. Germline CDR1 reads SEHNR; CDR2 reads FQNEAQ (reference sequence). The DNA for the CDR3 is TGTGCCAGCAGCTTATCCGCGGGCAATCAGCCCCAGCATTTT. Encoded protein: CASSLSAGNQPQHF.

V gene TRBV7-2 combines with J gene TRBJ2-3; 9 bases are shared with TRBD2. With 0 bases clipped from V and 4 bases from J, the junction kept 5 bases outside the gene matches. This CDR3 is built from 16 residues. Per the germline V gene, CDR1 is SGHTA and CDR2 is FQGNSA. CDR3 in DNA: TGTGCCAGCAGCTTAGCAGCGGGAGGCGGGTCAGATACGCAGTATTTT. It yields the protein CASSLAAGGGSDTQYF.

The chain employs TRBV11-1 and TRBJ1-4; D gene ambiguous. The germline V gene encodes CDR1 SGHAT and CDR2 FQDESV (reference sequence). The CDR3 runs to 15 residues. V dropped 2 bases and J dropped 0 bases, with 7 bases sitting between them. The chain's CDR3 is CASSLHGTTNEKLFF. The CDR3 nucleotides read TGTGCCAGCAGCTTACACGGAACAACTAATGAAAAACTGTTTTTT.

The CDR3 spells CASSSGTGGRNEQFF. The CDR3 DNA follows: TGTGCCAGCAGTTCCGGGACAGGGGGCAGGAATGAGCAGTTCTTC. The gene calls are TRBV11-2 and TRBJ2-1, with 12 bases lining up with TRBD1. Unmatched junction bases numbered 7, after V lost 6 bases and J lost 7 bases. The CDR3 is made up of 15 amino acids. Germline values: CDR1 SGHAT, CDR2 FQNNGV.

The chain couples TRBV7-9 to TRBJ2-6; 8 bases are shared with TRBD2. Germline V gives CDR1 SEHNR, CDR2 FQNEAQ (reference sequence). The CDR3 runs 18 residues. J gave up 0 bases and V 6 bases, and 10 bases lay outside the gene matches. The CDR3 DNA reads as TGTGCCAGCAGTTCCCGCCGGGGGGGGTCCTCTGGGGCCAACGTCCTGACTTTC. Translation gives CASSSRRGGSSGANVLTF.

The V gene is TRBV7-6, the J gene TRBJ2-5; D ambiguous. From germline, CDR1 is SGHVS and CDR2 FNYEAQ. The CDR3 sequence is 13 residues long. Trimming took 1 base from V and 5 from J, leaving 8 bases between them. CDR3 protein: CASSLGTAETQYF. The CDR3 DNA follows: TGTGCCAGCAGCTTAGGGACGGCGGAGACCCAGTACTTC.